This TCR beta chain was captured by sequencing in a study of blood T cell repertoires in COVID-19. The CDR3 loop spans 15 amino acids. J lost 1 base, V lost 5 bases, and 6 bases had no gene match. Germline V gene data show CDR1 as MNHEY and CDR2 as SMNVEV (reference sequence). Original analysis: Estimation of nucleated cell counts was performed using reference gene primer amplification. Assay used: immunoSEQ multiplex PCR; TCRdb lists only in-frame clones, some missing. The V and J calls and clone size were taken over from that table, and D and trimming were inferred from the DNA. The sample contains roughly 200,000 clones, approximately 90% of which appear only once. Within the sample, this clone is medium-sized.

This TCR was sampled from a man aged 70 or older with acute or convalescent COVID-19. The genes are TRBV27 and TRBJ1-1; 8 bases line up with TRBD1. What was sequenced was peripheral blood. The chain's CDR3 is CASSVTGGTNTEAFF. Here the CDR3 DNA reads TGTGCCAGCAGTGTAACAGGGGGGACGAACACTGAAGCTTTCTTT.